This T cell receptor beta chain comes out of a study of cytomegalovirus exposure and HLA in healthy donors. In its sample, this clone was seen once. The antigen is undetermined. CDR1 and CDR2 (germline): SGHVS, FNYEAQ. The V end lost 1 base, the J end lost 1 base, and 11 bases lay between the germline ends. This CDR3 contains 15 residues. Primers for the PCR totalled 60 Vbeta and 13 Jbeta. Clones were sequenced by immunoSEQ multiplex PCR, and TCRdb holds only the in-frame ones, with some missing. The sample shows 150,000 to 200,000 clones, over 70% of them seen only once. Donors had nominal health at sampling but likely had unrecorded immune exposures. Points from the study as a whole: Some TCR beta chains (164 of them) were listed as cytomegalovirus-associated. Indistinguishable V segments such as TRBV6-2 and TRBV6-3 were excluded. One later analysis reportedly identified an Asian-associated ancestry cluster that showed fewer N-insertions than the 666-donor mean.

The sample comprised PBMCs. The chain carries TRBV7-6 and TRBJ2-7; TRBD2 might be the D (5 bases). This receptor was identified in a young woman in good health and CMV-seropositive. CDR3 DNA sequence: TGTGCCAGCAGCTTAGAAGGGAGAGGATCCTACGAGCAGTACTTC. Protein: CASSLEGRGSYEQYF.